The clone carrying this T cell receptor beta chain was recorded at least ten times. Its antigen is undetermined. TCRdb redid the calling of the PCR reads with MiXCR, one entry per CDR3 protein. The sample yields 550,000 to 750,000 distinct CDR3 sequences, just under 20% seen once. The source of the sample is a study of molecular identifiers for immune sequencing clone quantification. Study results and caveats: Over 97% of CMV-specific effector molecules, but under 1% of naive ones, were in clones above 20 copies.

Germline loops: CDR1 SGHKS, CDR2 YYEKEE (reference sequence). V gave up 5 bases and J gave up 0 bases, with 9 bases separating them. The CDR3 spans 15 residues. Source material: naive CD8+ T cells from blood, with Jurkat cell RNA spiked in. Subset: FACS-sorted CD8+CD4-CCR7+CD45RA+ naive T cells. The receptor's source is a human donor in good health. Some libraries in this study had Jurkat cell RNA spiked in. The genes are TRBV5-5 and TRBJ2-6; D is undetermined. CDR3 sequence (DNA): TGTGCCAGCAGTCTGGCCTTCTCTGGGGCCAACGTCCTGACTTTC. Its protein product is CASSLAFSGANVLTF.